The TCR beta chain under discussion was sequenced for a study of blood T cell repertoires in COVID-19. Across the study: T cells, B-cell-depleted T cells, or PBMCs supplied cDNA or gDNA.

This CDR3 has 15 residues. The V gene end was trimmed by 1 base and the J gene end by 4 bases; junction bases not matched to a gene: 4. Germline V gene sequence: CDR1 SGDLS, CDR2 YYNGEE. Original analysis: Quantification of nucleated cells was approximated via reference gene primer amplification. The assay was immunoSEQ multiplex PCR, and TCRdb's table has in-frame clones only and misses some. V and J calls plus clone size are reproduced from that table; the DNA served to infer D and trimming. The table has under 130,000 clones, roughly 87% seen once; the top ten hold under 8%. The chain combines TRBV9 with TRBJ2-1; 8 positions match TRBD2. The sequence was collected from a human donor in a cohort sampled during active COVID-19. Sequencing was performed on peripheral blood. CDR3 sequence (DNA): TGTGCCAGCAGCGTAAGCAGCGGGGGTTACAATGAGCAGTTCTTC. Protein product: CASSVSSGGYNEQFF.